These 9 T cell receptor beta chains originate from one sample sequenced in a study of OX40 agonist ivuxolimab in advanced cancers. Method: immunoSEQ multiplex PCR; TCRdb's copy keeps in-frame clones and lacks some. The profile covers around 63,000 clones, with 80% to 90% appearing a single time and 10% to 13% taken by the ten largest. The sample here was CD4+ or CD8+ T cells sorted from blood, taken in a trial of the OX40 agonist ivuxolimab. These TCRs come from an adult with an advanced solid tumor such as melanoma, head and neck, liver or kidney cancer.

This chain uses TRBV11-2 with TRBJ1-1; D may be TRBD1 (5 bases). The CDR3 consists of 11 residues. The V gene's germline CDR1 is SGHAT and CDR2 FQNNGV. Trimming removed 1 base from V and 12 bases from J, with 9 bases in between. This CDR3 reads CASSLAGDSFF. CDR3 in DNA: TGTGCCAGCAGCTTAGCCGGGGACTCTTTCTTT.

The gene calls are TRBV7-6 and TRBJ2-7; 8 nucleotides match TRBD1. Unmatched junction bases numbered 7, after V lost 2 bases and J lost 4 bases. Germline loops: CDR1 SGHVS, CDR2 FNYEAQ. The CDR3 consists of 15 residues. CDR3 loop: CASSLTGTGRYEQYF. CDR3 coding DNA: TGTGCCAGCAGCTTAACCGGGACAGGCCGATACGAGCAGTACTTC.

On this clone itself: One end of the junction is discordant with germline, which a read error may explain. The chain combines TRBV9 with TRBJ2-3; D not certain. Per the germline V gene, CDR1 is SGDLS and CDR2 is YYNGEE. This CDR3 comprises 9 residues. DNA of the CDR3: TGTGCCAGCAGCGTAGCGAATCCGTTC. It translates to CASSVANPF. Full variable domain (rest looked up from reference TRBV9 and TRBJ2-3): DSGVTQTPKHLITATGQRVTLRCSPRSGDLSVYWYQQSLDQGLQFLIQYYNGEERAKGNILERFSAQQFPDLHSELNLSSLELGDSALYFCASSVANPFGPGTRLTVL.

The rearrangement uses TRBV2 and TRBJ1-1; D call uncertain. Germline assignment: CDR1 SNHLY and CDR2 FYNNEI. The CDR3 covers 14 residues. V gave up 6 bases and J gave up 3 bases, with 14 bases separating them. The chain's CDR3 is CASRQTDSDTEAFF. As DNA, the CDR3 is TGTGCCAGCAGGCAGACCGACTCGGACACTGAAGCTTTCTTT.

The chain uses TRBV2 and TRBJ1-2, with D possibly matching TRBD1 (6 bases). The V and J ends lost 2 bases and 2 bases respectively, with 15 bases between them. This CDR3 is 16 amino acids long. Per germline, CDR1 SNHLY and CDR2 FYNNEI. The CDR3 bases are TGTGCCAGCAGTGAATACAGGGTCACTTCAAACTATGGCTACACCTTC. This translates into CASSEYRVTSNYGYTF.

The chain is built from TRBV2 and TRBJ1-5, with 10 nucleotides matching TRBD1. Per the germline V gene, CDR1 is SNHLY and CDR2 is FYNNEI. This CDR3 has 14 amino acids. Germline trimming cut 6 bases from V and 5 bases from J; bases unmatched to any gene: 4. The CDR3 region has the DNA TGTGCCAGCAGCGCCGGGACAGGGGATCAGCCCCAGCATTTT. The encoded protein is CASSAGTGDQPQHF.

This sequence joins TRBV9 and TRBJ2-2; TRBD2 aligns across 8 bases. The CDR3 consists of 20 residues. Germline loops: CDR1 SGDLS, CDR2 YYNGEE. V lost 3 bases and J lost 4; bases outside the gene matches: 20. CDR3 nucleotides: TGTGCCAGCAGCGGAGGACCAGTTTTGGCGGGAGGTTTGAGCACCGGGGAGCTGTTTTTT. Translated: CASSGGPVLAGGLSTGELFF.

This clone occurred once. The CDR3 DNA is TGTGCCAGCACCCCGGGCCCCTACGTAGTCTCCTACAATGAGCAGTTCTTC. Protein product: CASTPGPYVVSYNEQFF. The chain is built from TRBV9 and TRBJ2-1; D unclear. Trimming stripped 6 bases from V and 0 bases from J, with 19 bases between. This CDR3 region has 17 residues. Germline CDR1 SGDLS, CDR2 YYNGEE.

The rearrangement joins TRBV11-3 to TRBJ2-2; TRBD1 agrees at 9 bases. CDR1 SGHNT and CDR2 YENEEA come from the germline V gene. The CDR3 extends over 14 amino acids. The ends lost 4 bases at V and 6 bases at J; junction bases unmatched: 3. The CDR3 reads CASSSDRGAGELFF. The CDR3 nucleotides read TGTGCCAGCAGCTCCGACAGGGGGGCCGGGGAGCTGTTTTTT.